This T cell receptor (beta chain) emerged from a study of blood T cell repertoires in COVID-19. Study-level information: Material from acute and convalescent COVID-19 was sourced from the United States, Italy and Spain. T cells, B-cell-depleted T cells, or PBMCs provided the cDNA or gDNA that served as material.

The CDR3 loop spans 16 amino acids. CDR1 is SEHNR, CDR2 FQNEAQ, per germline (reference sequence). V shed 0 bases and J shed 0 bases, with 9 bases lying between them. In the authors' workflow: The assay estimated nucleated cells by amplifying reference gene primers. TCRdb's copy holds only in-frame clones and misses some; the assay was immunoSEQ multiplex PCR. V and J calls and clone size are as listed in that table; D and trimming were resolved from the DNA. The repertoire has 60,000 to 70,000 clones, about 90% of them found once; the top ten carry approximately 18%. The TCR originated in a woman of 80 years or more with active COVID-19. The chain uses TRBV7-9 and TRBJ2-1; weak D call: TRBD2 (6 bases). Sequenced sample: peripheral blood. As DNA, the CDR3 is TGTGCCAGCAGCTTAGCAGGACTACGCTCCTACAATGAGCAGTTCTTC. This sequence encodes CASSLAGLRSYNEQFF.